Following are 31 T cell receptor beta chains from one sample sequenced in a study of CD8+ T cells in alopecia areata. Reverse transcribed after extraction, RNA yielded cDNA as the sequencing template. TCRdb's table, derived via immunoSEQ multiplex PCR, lists solely in-frame clones and lacks some. The sample includes 65,000 to 95,000 clones, roughly 51% of them seen just once. What was sequenced was NKG2D-high CD8+ T cells sorted from blood. These receptors all come from a human donor with alopecia areata.

The rearrangement links TRBV28 to TRBJ2-1; tentative D call: TRBD1 (5 bases). Germline V lookup: CDR1 MDHEN, CDR2 SYDVKM. There are 13 residues in the CDR3. V gave up 5 bases and J gave up 6 bases, with 11 bases separating them. The CDR3 is CASSGKGANEQFF. The CDR3 DNA sequence: TGTGCCAGCAGTGGGAAAGGGGCCAATGAGCAGTTCTTC.

V and J are TRBV2 and TRBJ2-7; D is undetermined. Germline values: CDR1 SNHLY, CDR2 FYNNEI. The V gene lost 7 bases and the J gene lost 9 bases, with 10 bases spanning the gap. This CDR3 has 10 residues. CDR3 DNA: TGTGCCAGCAAAGGGATAGGGCAGTACTTC. Amino acids: CASKGIGQYF. Based on the CDR3 plus reference TRBV2 and TRBJ2-7, the full variable domain is EPEVTQTPSHQVTQMGQEVILRCVPISNHLYFYWYRQILGQKVEFLVSFYNNEISEKSEIFDDQFSVERPDGSNFTLKIRSTKLEDSAMYFCASKGIGQYFGPGTRLTVT.

The rearrangement uses TRBV29-1 and TRBJ2-1, with 9 bases fitting TRBD1. The CDR3 has 13 amino acids. Germline CDR1 is SQVTM and CDR2 is ANQGSEA. The J segment lost 6 bases and the V segment lost 8 bases, leaving 8 bases of the junction unmatched. CDR3 amino acids: CSISGTGFNEQFF. CDR3 bases: TGCAGCATCTCCGGGACAGGGTTCAATGAGCAGTTCTTC.

The chain has TRBV25-1 and TRBJ1-4; unclear D gene. Trimming shortened V by 3 bases and J by 2 bases, and 13 bases separated the two germline ends. Germline V gene lookup returns CDR1 MGHDK and CDR2 SYGVNS. The CDR3 length is 16 residues. The DNA of the CDR3 is TGTGCCAGCAGTGACTCAGCAGCGGGTACTAATGAAAAACTGTTTTTT. It encodes CASSDSAAGTNEKLFF.

Here the CDR3 DNA reads TGTGCCAGCGGGCTAGATCAGCCCCAGCATTTT. It specifies CASGLDQPQHF. This chain joins TRBV27 and TRBJ1-5, with D unresolved. The V gene lost 8 bases and the J gene lost 5 bases, with 7 bases spanning the gap. From germline, CDR1 is MNHEY and CDR2 SMNVEV (reference sequence). The CDR3 spans 11 residues.

This clone was seen more than once but under ten times. The chain uses TRBV7-9 and TRBJ1-2, with D maybe TRBD1 (5 bases). The CDR3 spans 13 residues. Germline V lookup: CDR1 SEHNR, CDR2 FQNEAQ (reference sequence). The V gene lost 5 bases and the J gene lost 5 bases, with 12 bases spanning the gap. CDR3 in amino acids: CASSLPGGYGYTF. CDR3 DNA sequence: TGTGCCAGCAGCCTCCCTGGGGGTTATGGCTACACCTTC.

Only a few counts were recorded for this clone. The rearrangement uses TRBV29-1 and TRBJ2-5; a possible D gene is TRBD2 (6 bases). The DNA end is a closer match to TRBJ2-7, so the J assignment may be wrong. This CDR3 spans 14 amino acids. Germline CDR1 SQVTM, CDR2 ANQGSEA. In DNA form, the CDR3 reads TGCAGCGTTGTAGGGGACTTCAGCTCCTACGAGCAGTACTTC. Its protein is CSVVGDFSSYEQYF.

The chain carries TRBV2 and TRBJ2-1; D possibly uses TRBD1 or TRBD2 (5 bases each). There are 12 residues in the CDR3. Germline lookup yields CDR1 SNHLY and CDR2 FYNNEI. The germline V and J ends were trimmed by 6 bases and 8 bases, with 11 bases remaining between them. The CDR3: CASRGPLYEQFF. DNA for the CDR3: TGTGCCAGCAGGGGACCTCTATATGAGCAGTTCTTC.

This sequence joins TRBV4-1 and TRBJ2-5; the D is unclear. This CDR3 spans 12 amino acids. V lost 0 bases, J lost 1 base, and 0 bases lay in between. Germline CDR1 and CDR2: MGHRA and YSYEKL. CDR3 sequence reads: CASSQDQETQYF. CDR3 bases: TGCGCCAGCAGCCAAGACCAAGAGACCCAGTACTTC.

The chain couples TRBV11-2 to TRBJ1-4; no definite D call. This CDR3 contains 15 residues. Germline V lookup: CDR1 SGHAT, CDR2 FQNNGV. The germline V and J ends were trimmed by 4 bases and 0 bases, with 9 bases remaining between them. CDR3 amino acids: CASSYGRSTNEKLFF. The CDR3 DNA sequence: TGTGCCAGCAGCTACGGACGGTCAACTAATGAAAAACTGTTTTTT.

The gene calls are TRBV27 and TRBJ2-1; D unresolved. Germline CDR1 and CDR2: MNHEY and SMNVEV (reference sequence). Trimming took off 7 bases at V and 3 bases at J, with 4 bases between the two ends. This CDR3 region has 11 residues. The CDR3 here is CASTDYNEQFF. DNA of the CDR3: TGTGCCAGCACGGACTACAATGAGCAGTTCTTC.

The CDR3 sequence is CSVEGVWPQAYEQYF. CDR3 DNA sequence: TGCAGCGTTGAAGGGGTTTGGCCACAGGCCTACGAGCAGTACTTC. The chain carries TRBV29-1 and TRBJ2-7, with D maybe TRBD1 (5 bases). Germline CDR1 SQVTM, CDR2 ANQGSEA. V dropped 1 base and J dropped 2 bases, with 15 bases sitting between them. This CDR3 region has 15 residues.

This clone was seen ten or more times. The rearrangement joins TRBV11-2 to TRBJ1-1, with D unclear. Trimming stripped 5 bases from V and 11 bases from J, with 24 bases between. CDR1 and CDR2 from the germline V gene are SGHAT and FQNNGV. There are 15 residues in the CDR3. The CDR3 loop is CASSPRTDPEKIAFF. The DNA for the CDR3 is TGTGCCAGCAGCCCTAGGACCGACCCTGAAAAAATCGCTTTCTTT.

J is TRBJ2-5 and V is TRBV7-8; D tentatively reads TRBD1 or TRBD2 (6 bases each). CDR1 and CDR2 (germline): SGHVS, FQNEAQ. The V end lost 6 bases, the J end lost 5 bases, and 10 bases lay between the germline ends. There are 12 residues in the CDR3. The CDR3 region is CASSEGGETQYF. CDR3 sequence (DNA): TGTGCCAGCAGTGAAGGGGGGGAGACCCAGTACTTC.

The chain recombines TRBV5-1 with TRBJ2-6; D is uncertain. V was cut by 4 bases and J by 0 bases, with 20 bases left in between. The CDR3 sequence is 19 residues long. Germline-derived CDR1 and CDR2 are SGHRS and YFSETQ. The CDR3 DNA sequence: TGCGCCAGCAGCCCTGGCTTTCAGGACCGCTACTCTGGGGCCAACGTCCTGACTTTC. Translation: CASSPGFQDRYSGANVLTF.

The chain links TRBV2 to TRBJ2-4; TRBD1 matches at 8 bases. The CDR3 contains 13 residues. CDR1 is SNHLY, CDR2 FYNNEI, per germline. J was trimmed by 2 bases and V by 8 bases; bases with no gene match: 2. The CDR3 DNA reads as TGTGCCAGCGGGGACAGGACCAAAAACATTCAGTACTTC. Amino acid sequence: CASGDRTKNIQYF. Full variable domain (rest looked up from reference TRBV2 and TRBJ2-4): EPEVTQTPSHQVTQMGQEVILRCVPISNHLYFYWYRQILGQKVEFLVSFYNNEISEKSEIFDDQFSVERPDGSNFTLKIRSTKLEDSAMYFCASGDRTKNIQYFGAGTRLSVL.

Here the CDR3 reads CSVDGDSSYEQYF. CDR3 nucleotides: TGCAGCGTTGACGGGGACTCTTCCTACGAGCAGTACTTC. The chain uses TRBV29-1 and TRBJ2-7; weak D call: TRBD2 (6 bases). The CDR3 is 13 amino acids. The V end was cut by 3 bases, the J end by 1 base, with 10 bases between. CDR1 is SQVTM, CDR2 ANQGSEA, per germline.

The J gene is TRBJ2-5, the V gene TRBV28; D gene ambiguous. The CDR3 sequence is 11 residues long. V lost 6 bases and J lost 3, with 5 bases in between. Germline V lookup: CDR1 MDHEN, CDR2 SYDVKM. This CDR3 is CASSKKETQYF. The DNA of the CDR3 is TGTGCCAGCAGCAAAAAAGAGACCCAGTACTTC.

The chain recombines TRBV27 with TRBJ1-1, with D possibly being TRBD1 (6 bases). The CDR3 runs 15 residues. CDR1 is MNHEY, CDR2 SMNVEV, per germline (reference sequence). V was clipped by 6 bases and J by 2 bases, with 16 bases between them. DNA of the CDR3: TGTGCCAGCAGCATTCTTATACAGGGTAACACTGAAGCTTTCTTT. Encoded protein: CASSILIQGNTEAFF.

The chain couples TRBV4-1 to TRBJ2-3; perhaps TRBD2 as D (6 bases). Germline CDR1 and CDR2: MGHRA and YSYEKL. The CDR3 is made up of 17 amino acids. The V and J ends lost 2 bases and 1 base respectively, with 16 bases between them. The CDR3 sequence: CASSQTSNGGGTDTQYF. CDR3 nucleotides: TGCGCCAGCAGCCAAACCTCGAACGGGGGTGGCACAGATACGCAGTATTTT.

The rearrangement links TRBV4-1 to TRBJ2-7, with D perhaps matching TRBD1 or TRBD2 (5 bases each). There are 14 residues in the CDR3. Trimming stripped 0 bases from V and 2 bases from J, with 8 bases between. Germline CDR1 MGHRA, CDR2 YSYEKL. CDR3 bases: TGCGCCAGCAGCCAAGAACCGGGACCCTACGAGCAGTACTTC. This codes for CASSQEPGPYEQYF.

J is TRBJ2-1 and V is TRBV15, with D possibly being TRBD2 (6 bases). CDR3 length: 15 residues. The germline V and J ends were trimmed by 1 base and 7 bases, with 14 bases remaining between them. In germline, CDR1 is LNHNV, CDR2 YYDKDF (reference sequence). The CDR3 sequence: CATSRVGGVGNEQFF. The CDR3 DNA sequence: TGTGCCACCAGCAGAGTTGGAGGGGTCGGTAATGAGCAGTTCTTC.

The genes are TRBV30 and TRBJ2-6, with D perhaps TRBD1 or TRBD2 (5 bases each). The V gene lost 0 bases and the J gene lost 2 bases, with 5 bases spanning the gap. Germline V gene sequence: CDR1 GTSNPN, CDR2 SVGIG (reference sequence). The CDR3 is 14 residues long. The CDR3 region is CAWSVGAGANVLTF. In DNA form, the CDR3 reads TGTGCCTGGAGTGTGGGGGCTGGGGCCAACGTCCTGACTTTC. The whole variable domain, remainder taken from reference TRBV30 and TRBJ2-6, is SQTIHQWPATLVQPVGSPLSLECTVEGTSNPNLYWYRQAAGRGLQLLFYSVGIGQISSEVPQNLSASRPQDRQFILSSKKLLLSDSGFYLCAWSVGAGANVLTFGAGSRLTVL.

The V gene is TRBV21-1, the J gene TRBJ2-7; whether TRBD1, the table's D call, matches the DNA was not checked. TRBV21-1 is a known pseudogene. The CDR3 runs to 14 residues. Here the CDR3 reads CASSMGGRGDEQYF. DNA for the CDR3: TGTGCCAGCAGCATGGGCGGCAGGGGGGACGAGCAGTACTTC.

The chain uses TRBV18 and TRBJ2-5; a weak D match, TRBD2 (5 bases). The CDR3 loop spans 12 amino acids. V shed 6 bases and J shed 7 bases, with 12 bases lying between them. Germline values: CDR1 KGHSH, CDR2 LQKENI. The CDR3 region is CASSPGDPTQYF. The CDR3 DNA follows: TGTGCCAGCTCCCCCGGGGATCCGACCCAGTACTTC.

This chain joins TRBV14 and TRBJ2-5; D unclear. CDR1 is SGHDN, CDR2 FVKESK, per germline. The CDR3 has 17 amino acids. V lost 0 bases, J lost 1 base, and 15 bases lay in between. This CDR3 is CASSQDSLDWGQETQYF. The CDR3 DNA reads as TGTGCCAGCAGCCAAGATAGCCTAGATTGGGGCCAAGAGACCCAGTACTTC.

The chain combines TRBV28 with TRBJ2-7; the match to TRBD1 covers 8 bases. The germline gives CDR1 MDHEN, CDR2 SYDVKM. The ends lost 2 bases at V and 1 base at J; junction bases unmatched: 1. CDR3 length: 14 amino acids. The CDR3 loop is CASSLRQGSYEQYF. CDR3 DNA sequence: TGTGCCAGCAGTTTAAGACAGGGGTCCTACGAGCAGTACTTC.

The chain uses TRBV4-3 and TRBJ2-3; D perhaps matches TRBD2 (6 bases). The CDR3 spans 13 residues. CDR1 is LGHNA, CDR2 YSLEER, per germline. Trimming removed 5 bases at V and 9 bases at J, with 15 bases between. For the CDR3, the DNA is TGCGCCAGCAGCACCCGGGACTCCATAACGCAGTATTTT. Encoded protein: CASSTRDSITQYF.

This clone has a handful of counts. The chain links TRBV7-9 to TRBJ1-6; D is ambiguous. The CDR3 extends over 14 amino acids. From germline, CDR1 is SEHNR and CDR2 FQNEAQ (reference sequence). Trimming cost V 4 bases and J 7 bases, with 11 bases left between them. CDR3 region: CASSSSTGNSPLHF. The CDR3 DNA reads as TGTGCCAGCAGCTCTTCGACCGGGAATTCACCCCTCCACTTT.

The J gene is TRBJ1-2, the V gene TRBV11-3, with a weak D call TRBD1 (6 bases). The ends were cut back, 4 bases at V and 5 bases at J, with 11 bases in the middle. Per the germline V gene, CDR1 is SGHNT and CDR2 is YENEEA. The CDR3 runs 13 residues. The CDR3 nucleotides are TGTGCCAGCAGCTCTACAGGGCCTTATGGCTACACCTTC. This codes for CASSSTGPYGYTF.

The rearrangement joins TRBV4-1 to TRBJ1-2, with no clear D. CDR1 and CDR2 (germline): MGHRA, YSYEKL. Trimming pared 0 bases from V and 4 bases from J, leaving 9 bases between. CDR3 length: 14 amino acids. The CDR3 nucleotides are TGCGCCAGCAGCCAAGATGGCAAGGGCTATGGCTACACCTTC. Residues: CASSQDGKGYGYTF.